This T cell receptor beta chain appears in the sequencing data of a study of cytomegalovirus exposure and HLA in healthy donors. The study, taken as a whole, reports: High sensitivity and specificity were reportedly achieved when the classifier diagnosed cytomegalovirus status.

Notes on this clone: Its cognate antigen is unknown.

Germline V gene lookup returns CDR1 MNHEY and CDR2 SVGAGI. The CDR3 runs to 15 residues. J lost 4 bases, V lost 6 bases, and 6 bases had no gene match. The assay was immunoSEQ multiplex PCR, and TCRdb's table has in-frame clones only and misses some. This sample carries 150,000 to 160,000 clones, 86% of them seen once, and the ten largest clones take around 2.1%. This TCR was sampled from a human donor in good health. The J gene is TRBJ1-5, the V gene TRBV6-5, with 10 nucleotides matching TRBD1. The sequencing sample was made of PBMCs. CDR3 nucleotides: TGTGCCAGCAGGAGACAGGGGGCTATTAATCAGCCCCAGCATTTT. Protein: CASRRQGAINQPQHF.